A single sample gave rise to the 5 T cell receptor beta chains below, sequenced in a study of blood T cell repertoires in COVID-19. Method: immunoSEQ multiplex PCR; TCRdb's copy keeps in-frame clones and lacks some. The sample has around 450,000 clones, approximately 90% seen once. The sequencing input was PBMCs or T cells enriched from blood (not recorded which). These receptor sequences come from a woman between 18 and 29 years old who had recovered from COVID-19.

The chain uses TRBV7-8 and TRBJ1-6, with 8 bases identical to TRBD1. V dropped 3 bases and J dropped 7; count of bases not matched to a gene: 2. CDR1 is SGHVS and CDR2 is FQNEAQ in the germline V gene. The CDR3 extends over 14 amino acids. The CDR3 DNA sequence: TGTGCCAGCAGCTTGGGACAGGTGAATTCACCCCTCCACTTT. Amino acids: CASSLGQVNSPLHF.

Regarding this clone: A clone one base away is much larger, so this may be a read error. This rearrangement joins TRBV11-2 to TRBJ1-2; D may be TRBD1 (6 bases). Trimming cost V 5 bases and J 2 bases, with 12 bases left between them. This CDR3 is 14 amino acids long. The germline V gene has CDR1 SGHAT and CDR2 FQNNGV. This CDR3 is CASSPGTTNYGYTF. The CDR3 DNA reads TGTGCCAGCAGCCCAGGGACAACCAACTATGGCTACACCTTC. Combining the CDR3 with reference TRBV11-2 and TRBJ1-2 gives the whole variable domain EAGVAQSPRYKIIEKRQSVAFWCNPISGHATLYWYQQILGQGPKLLIQFQNNGVVDDSQLPKDRFSAERLKGVDSTLKIQPAKLEDSAVYLCASSPGTTNYGYTFGSGTRLTVV.

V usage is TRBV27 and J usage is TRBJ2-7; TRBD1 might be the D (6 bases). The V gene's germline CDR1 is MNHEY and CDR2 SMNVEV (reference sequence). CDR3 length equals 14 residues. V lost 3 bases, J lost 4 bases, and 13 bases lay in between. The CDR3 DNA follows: TGTGCCAGCAGTTTGGGGGCCCAGGGTTACGAGCAGTACTTC. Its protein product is CASSLGAQGYEQYF.

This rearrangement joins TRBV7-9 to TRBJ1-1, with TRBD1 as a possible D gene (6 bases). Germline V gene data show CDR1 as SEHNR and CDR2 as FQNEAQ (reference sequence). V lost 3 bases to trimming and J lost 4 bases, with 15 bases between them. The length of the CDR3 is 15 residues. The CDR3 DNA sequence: TGTGCCAGCAGCTTGCCAGGGGCCCAAGTCACTGAAGCTTTCTTT. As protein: CASSLPGAQVTEAFF.

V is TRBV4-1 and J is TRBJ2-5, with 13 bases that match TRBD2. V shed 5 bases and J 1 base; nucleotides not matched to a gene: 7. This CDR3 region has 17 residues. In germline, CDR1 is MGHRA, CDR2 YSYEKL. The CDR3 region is CASSYPGTSGIQETQYF. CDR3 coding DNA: TGCGCCAGCAGCTATCCCGGGACTAGCGGGATCCAAGAGACCCAGTACTTC.